The 10 T cell receptor beta chains reported below all come from one sample, sequenced in a study of shared clonotypes between healthy human individuals. TCRdb keeps only in-frame clones here, not all; method: immunoSEQ multiplex PCR. The sample lists roughly 330,000 clones; around 67% were seen once. Sequenced material: memory CD4+ T cells sorted from blood. The subset: CD45RA-negative fraction. Source of these receptors: a man aged 25-45 years in good health.

The chain combines TRBV7-6 with TRBJ2-7; 12 bases line up with TRBD2. Germline loops: CDR1 SGHVS, CDR2 FNYEAQ. Losses at the gene ends were 5 bases for V and 7 bases for J; bases not matched to a gene: 9. The length of the CDR3 is 15 residues. CDR3 sequence reads: CASSPTSGRFGEQYF. In DNA, the CDR3 is TGTGCCAGCAGCCCTACTAGCGGGAGGTTTGGGGAGCAGTACTTC.

This chain uses TRBV7-3 with TRBJ2-2; D perhaps matches TRBD2 (6 bases). This CDR3 is 17 amino acids long. Germline V gene lookup returns CDR1 SGHTA and CDR2 FQGTGA. The V gene lost 5 bases and the J gene lost 2 bases, with 18 bases spanning the gap. CDR3 amino acids: CASSPNSTRFNTGELFF. Here the CDR3 DNA reads TGTGCCAGCAGCCCTAACTCGACTAGATTTAACACCGGGGAGCTGTTTTTT. The whole variable domain, filled in from reference TRBV7-3 and TRBJ2-2, reads GAGVSQTPSNKVTEKGKYVELRCDPISGHTALYWYRQSLGQGPEFLIYFQGTGAADDSGLPNDRFFAVRPEGSVSTLKIQRTERGDSAVYLCASSPNSTRFNTGELFFGEGSRLTVL.

This clone counts as medium-sized. Other DNA sequences in the same sample also yield this CDR3. The rearrangement joins TRBV6-1 to TRBJ1-1; 7 bases fit TRBD1. In germline, CDR1 is MNHNS, CDR2 SASEGT. V shed 1 base, J shed 4 bases, and the junction held 3 bases outside the gene matches. The CDR3 runs 14 residues. The CDR3 protein is CASSEVGGGTEAFF. CDR3 in DNA: TGTGCCAGCAGTGAAGTAGGGGGCGGCACTGAAGCTTTCTTT.

On this clone itself: Compared with germline, one end of the junction differs, possibly owing to a read error. The V call is TRBV20-1, the J call TRBJ2-1; D is unresolved. The CDR3 contains 10 residues. Germline V gene lookup returns CDR1 DFQATT and CDR2 SNEGSKA (reference sequence). CDR3 amino acids: CIAFKDEQFF. CDR3 in DNA: TGCATTGCTTTCAAGGATGAGCAGTTCTTC.

The chain uses TRBV28 and TRBJ2-7, with 12 nucleotides matching TRBD2. The ends lost 6 bases at V and 12 bases at J; junction bases unmatched: 9. The CDR3 is made up of 13 amino acids. Germline assignment: CDR1 MDHEN and CDR2 SYDVKM. The CDR3 sequence is CASSSGLAGLLYF. In DNA, the CDR3 is TGTGCCAGCAGCTCCGGACTAGCGGGGTTGTTGTACTTC.

The chain recombines TRBV7-2 with TRBJ2-2; D gene ambiguous. V was shortened by 3 bases and J by 6 bases, with 8 bases between the two germline ends. This CDR3 comprises 13 residues. Germline assignment: CDR1 SGHTA and CDR2 FQGNSA. The CDR3 DNA is TGTGCCAGCAGCTTCGTGGGATCCGGGGAGCTGTTTTTT. Protein product: CASSFVGSGELFF.

This chain uses TRBV11-2 with TRBJ2-1; the match to TRBD2 covers 7 bases. This CDR3 comprises 17 residues. J was trimmed by 2 bases and V by 1 base; bases with no gene match: 8. The germline V gene has CDR1 SGHAT and CDR2 FQNNGV. The DNA of the CDR3 is TGTGCCAGCAGCTTAGGGACTAGGGGCCCCGCCTACAATGAGCAGTTCTTC. This codes for CASSLGTRGPAYNEQFF.

V usage is TRBV6-5 and J usage is TRBJ1-3, with D maybe TRBD1 (5 bases). V lost 2 bases, J lost 3 bases, and 11 bases lay in between. Per germline, CDR1 MNHEY and CDR2 SVGAGI. CDR3 size: 15 residues. The CDR3 DNA is TGTGCCAGCAGTTACGAGGGACTGGATGGAAACACCATATATTTT. Residues: CASSYEGLDGNTIYF.

The rearrangement joins TRBV5-1 to TRBJ2-3, with D uncertain. Germline V gene sequence: CDR1 SGHRS, CDR2 YFSETQ. The length of the CDR3 is 15 residues. Trimming removed 0 bases at V and 0 bases at J, with 8 bases between. The CDR3 loop is CASSLVPTSTDTQYF. The CDR3 coding sequence is TGCGCCAGCAGCTTGGTCCCCACTAGCACAGATACGCAGTATTTT.

This clone was detected a few times. V is TRBV6-1 and J is TRBJ2-7; TRBD2 matches at 12 bases. V was clipped by 8 bases and J by 2 bases; unmatched bases: 4. The germline V gene encodes CDR1 MNHNS and CDR2 SASEGT. The CDR3 covers 14 residues. The CDR3 loop is CASRLAGETYEQYF. DNA for the CDR3: TGTGCCAGCCGACTAGCGGGAGAAACCTACGAGCAGTACTTC.